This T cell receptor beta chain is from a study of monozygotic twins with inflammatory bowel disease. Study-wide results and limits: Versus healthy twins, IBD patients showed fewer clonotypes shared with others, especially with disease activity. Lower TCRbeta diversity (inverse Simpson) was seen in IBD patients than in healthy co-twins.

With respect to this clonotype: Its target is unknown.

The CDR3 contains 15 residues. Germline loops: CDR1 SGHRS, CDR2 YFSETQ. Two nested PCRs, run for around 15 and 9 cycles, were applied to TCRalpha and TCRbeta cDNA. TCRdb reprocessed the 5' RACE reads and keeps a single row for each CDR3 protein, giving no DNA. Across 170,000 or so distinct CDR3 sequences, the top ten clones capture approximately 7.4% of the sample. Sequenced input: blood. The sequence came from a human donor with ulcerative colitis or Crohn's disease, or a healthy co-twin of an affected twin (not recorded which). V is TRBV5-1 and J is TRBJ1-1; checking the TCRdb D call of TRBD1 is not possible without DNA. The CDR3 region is CASSLGGQRGTEAFF.